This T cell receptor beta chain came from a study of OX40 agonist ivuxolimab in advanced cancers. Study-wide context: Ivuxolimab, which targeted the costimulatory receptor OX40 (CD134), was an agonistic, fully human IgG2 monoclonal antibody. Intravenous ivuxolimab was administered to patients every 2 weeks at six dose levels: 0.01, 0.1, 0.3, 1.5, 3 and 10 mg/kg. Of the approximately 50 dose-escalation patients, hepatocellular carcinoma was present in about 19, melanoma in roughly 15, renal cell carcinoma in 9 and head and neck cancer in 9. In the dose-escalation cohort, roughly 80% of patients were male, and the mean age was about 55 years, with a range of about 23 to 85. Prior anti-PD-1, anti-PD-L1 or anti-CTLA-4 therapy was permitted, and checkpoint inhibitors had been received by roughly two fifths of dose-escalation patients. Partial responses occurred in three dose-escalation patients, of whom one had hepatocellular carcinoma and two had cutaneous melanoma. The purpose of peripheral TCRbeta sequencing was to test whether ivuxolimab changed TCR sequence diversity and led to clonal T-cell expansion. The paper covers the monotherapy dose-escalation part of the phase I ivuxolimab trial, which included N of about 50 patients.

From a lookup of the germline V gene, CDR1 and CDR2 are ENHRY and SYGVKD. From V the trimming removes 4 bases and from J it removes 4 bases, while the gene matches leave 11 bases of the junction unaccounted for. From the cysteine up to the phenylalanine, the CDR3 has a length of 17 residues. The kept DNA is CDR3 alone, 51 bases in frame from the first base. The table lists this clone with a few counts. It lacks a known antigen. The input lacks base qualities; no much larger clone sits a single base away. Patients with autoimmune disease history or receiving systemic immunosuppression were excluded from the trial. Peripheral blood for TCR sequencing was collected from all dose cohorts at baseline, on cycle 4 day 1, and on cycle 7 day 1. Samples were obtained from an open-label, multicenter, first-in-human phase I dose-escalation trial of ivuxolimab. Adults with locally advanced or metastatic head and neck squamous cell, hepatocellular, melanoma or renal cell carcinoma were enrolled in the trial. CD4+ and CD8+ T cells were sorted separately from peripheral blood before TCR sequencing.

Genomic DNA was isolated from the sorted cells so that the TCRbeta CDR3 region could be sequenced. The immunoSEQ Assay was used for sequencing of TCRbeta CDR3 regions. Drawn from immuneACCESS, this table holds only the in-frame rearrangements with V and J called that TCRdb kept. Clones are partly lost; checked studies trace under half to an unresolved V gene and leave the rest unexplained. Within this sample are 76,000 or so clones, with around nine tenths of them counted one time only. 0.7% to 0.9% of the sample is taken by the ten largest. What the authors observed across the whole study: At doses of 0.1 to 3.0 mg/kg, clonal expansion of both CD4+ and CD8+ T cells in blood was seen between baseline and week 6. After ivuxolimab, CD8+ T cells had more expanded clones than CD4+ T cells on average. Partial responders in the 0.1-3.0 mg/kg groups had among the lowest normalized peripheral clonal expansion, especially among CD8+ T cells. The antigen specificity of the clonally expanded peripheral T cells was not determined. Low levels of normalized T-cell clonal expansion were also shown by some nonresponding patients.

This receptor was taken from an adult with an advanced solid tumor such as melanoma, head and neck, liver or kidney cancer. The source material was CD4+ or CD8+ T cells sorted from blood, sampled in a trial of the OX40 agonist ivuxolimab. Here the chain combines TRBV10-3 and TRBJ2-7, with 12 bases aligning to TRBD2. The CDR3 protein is CAISGQGRLAGAYEQYF. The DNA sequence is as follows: TGTGCCATCAGTGGGCAGGGCCGACTAGCGGGAGCATACGAGCAGTACTTC.